Presented here are 22 T cell receptor beta chains from one specimen sequenced in a study of shared clonotypes between healthy human individuals. The repertoire was sequenced with immunoSEQ multiplex PCR; TCRdb's copy has only in-frame clones and lacks some. The profile covers over 2,000,000 clones, with just over 90% appearing a single time and more than 1.5% taken by the ten largest. Terminally differentiated effector memory CD45RA+ cells were excluded by CCR7 positive selection of CD45RO-negative cells. The sample was naive CD8+ T cells from PBMCs. All receptors come from a man aged 18 to 35 in good health. Some clones in this sample may be carry-over from other donors' samples.

The genes are TRBV11-2 and TRBJ2-1, with a weak D call TRBD2 (6 bases). The length of the CDR3 is 14 residues. From germline, CDR1 is SGHAT and CDR2 FQNNGV. Between the trimmed V and J ends, which lost 3 bases and 10 bases, there was a span of 16 bases. The CDR3 region is CASSFFSSGREQFF. CDR3 bases: TGTGCCAGCAGCTTTTTCTCGAGCGGGCGCGAGCAGTTCTTC.

This chain connects TRBV28 to TRBJ2-7, with D possibly matching TRBD1 (6 bases). Trimming cost V 2 bases and J 1 base, with 9 bases left between them. Looked up from germline, CDR1 is MDHEN and CDR2 is SYDVKM. The CDR3 consists of 14 residues. DNA for the CDR3: TGTGCCAGCAGTTTAATAGGACAGTCCTACGAGCAGTACTTC. Translated: CASSLIGQSYEQYF.

The V call is TRBV2, the J call TRBJ2-1, with D perhaps matching TRBD1 or TRBD2 (5 bases each). The V gene's germline CDR1 is SNHLY and CDR2 FYNNEI. This CDR3 comprises 15 residues. Trimming stripped 6 bases from V and 6 bases from J, with 18 bases between. The CDR3 spells CASSYTEGRVNEQFF. In DNA, the CDR3 is TGTGCCAGCAGCTATACCGAGGGCAGGGTCAATGAGCAGTTCTTC.

CDR3 region: CASSVPGTGQNTEAFF. The CDR3 bases are TGTGCCAGCAGCGTACCCGGGACAGGGCAGAACACTGAAGCTTTCTTT. V is TRBV5-4 and J is TRBJ1-1; 9 nucleotides match TRBD1. Trimming cost V 4 bases and J 1 base; bases outside gene matches: 8. Germline CDR1 SGHNT, CDR2 YYREEE (reference sequence). The CDR3 contains 16 residues.

This clone was observed a handful of times. This sequence joins TRBV19 and TRBJ1-1, with D unclear. This CDR3 spans 14 amino acids. V shed 7 bases and J shed 6 bases, with 18 bases lying between them. Germline V lookup: CDR1 LNHDA, CDR2 SQIVND (reference sequence). For the CDR3, the DNA is TGTGCCAGTACCCAAGGAGCTCTGGTCCCTGAAGCTTTCTTT. Amino acid sequence: CASTQGALVPEAFF.

CDR3 bases: TGTGCCAGCAACTCGCGCGTTGGGGGTCCCCTCGGCTACACCTTC. Translating it yields CASNSRVGGPLGYTF. V and J are TRBV5-4 and TRBJ1-2; maybe TRBD1 (5 bases). The CDR3 loop spans 15 amino acids. The V end was cut by 6 bases, the J end by 8 bases, with 23 bases between. CDR1 and CDR2 (germline): SGHNT, YYREEE (reference sequence).

The chain carries TRBV7-9 and TRBJ1-2, with a possible D match to TRBD1 (5 bases). From germline, CDR1 is SEHNR and CDR2 FQNEAQ (reference sequence). The V end was cut by 0 bases, the J end by 2 bases, with 10 bases between. CDR3 length: 15 amino acids. Here the CDR3 reads CASSLAVGENYGYTF. The CDR3 bases are TGTGCCAGCAGCTTAGCGGTGGGGGAGAACTATGGCTACACCTTC.

This sequence joins TRBV6-6 and TRBJ2-7, with TRBD1 as a possible D gene (6 bases). Trimming stripped 5 bases from V and 4 bases from J, with 9 bases between. CDR3 size: 12 residues. CDR1 and CDR2 (germline): MNHNY, SVGAGI (reference sequence). CDR3: CASSKQGYEQYF. In nucleotides, the CDR3 is TGTGCCAGCAGTAAACAGGGTTACGAGCAGTACTTC.

There are a few counts of this clone. The rearrangement joins TRBV19 to TRBJ1-5; D might be TRBD1 (5 bases). Germline V lookup: CDR1 LNHDA, CDR2 SQIVND (reference sequence). Trimming left V 6 bases short and J 5 bases short, with 17 bases between. The CDR3 loop spans 15 amino acids. CDR3 DNA sequence: TGTGCCAGTAGGAAGACTTTAGGCAGGGATCAGCCCCAGCATTTT. It encodes CASRKTLGRDQPQHF.

This chain joins TRBV28 and TRBJ2-5, with a tentative D call TRBD2 (6 bases). Trimming cost V 10 bases and J 1 base, with 16 bases left between them. Per the germline V gene, CDR1 is MDHEN and CDR2 is SYDVKM. CDR3 size: 14 residues. The CDR3 spells CATRGGSFQETQYF. Here the CDR3 DNA reads TGTGCCACACGGGGAGGCAGCTTCCAAGAGACCCAGTACTTC.

The chain employs TRBV5-1 and TRBJ2-1, with a tentative D call TRBD1 (6 bases). V was shortened by 0 bases and J by 6 bases, with 13 bases between the two germline ends. Germline V CDR1 and CDR2: SGHRS, YFSETQ. The length of the CDR3 is 15 residues. CDR3 in amino acids: CASSLVSGETNEQFF. The CDR3 DNA reads TGCGCCAGCAGCTTGGTGTCAGGGGAAACCAATGAGCAGTTCTTC.

V usage is TRBV30 and J usage is TRBJ2-5; D is uncertain. The better agreement between TRBJ2-7 and the DNA end casts doubt on the J call. Germline assignment: CDR1 GTSNPN and CDR2 SVGIG (reference sequence). The CDR3 loop spans 14 amino acids. The CDR3 DNA reads as TGTGCCTGGAGTGACCGGACGGCCGCCTACGAGCAGTACTTC. Its protein is CAWSDRTAAYEQYF.

V and J are TRBV6-5 and TRBJ2-1; the D gene is possibly TRBD2 (6 bases). Trimming stripped 4 bases from V and 4 bases from J, with 17 bases between. The germline gives CDR1 MNHEY, CDR2 SVGAGI. The CDR3 is 16 residues long. The DNA for the CDR3 is TGTGCCAGCAGTTCCCTTGCCGGGACTGGATACAATGAGCAGTTCTTC. Amino acid sequence: CASSSLAGTGYNEQFF.

This chain links TRBV18 with TRBJ1-2; 8 bases are a match to TRBD1. CDR1 KGHSH and CDR2 LQKENI come from the germline V gene. After removal of 2 bases from V and 0 bases from J, the junction contained 2 bases not matched to a gene. The CDR3 spans 15 residues. CDR3 sequence (DNA): TGTGCCAGCTCACCAACGGACAGGGCTAACTATGGCTACACCTTC. Its protein is CASSPTDRANYGYTF.

This chain uses TRBV7-9 with TRBJ2-7; D uncertain. There are 13 residues in the CDR3. Trimming shortened V by 5 bases and J by 0 bases, and 8 bases separated the two germline ends. Germline V CDR1 and CDR2: SEHNR, FQNEAQ (reference sequence). The DNA of the CDR3 is TGTGCCAGCAGCCTTACCTACTCCTACGAGCAGTACTTC. The encoded protein is CASSLTYSYEQYF. Combining the CDR3 with reference TRBV7-9 and TRBJ2-7 gives the whole variable domain DTGVSQNPRHKITKRGQNVTFRCDPISEHNRLYWYRQTLGQGPEFLTYFQNEAQLEKSRLLSDRFSAERPKGSFSTLEIQRTEQGDSAMYLCASSLTYSYEQYFGPGTRLTVT.

The V call is TRBV27, the J call TRBJ1-1, with D unresolved. In germline, CDR1 is MNHEY, CDR2 SMNVEV (reference sequence). Trimming shortened V by 6 bases and J by 3 bases, and 11 bases separated the two germline ends. CDR3 length equals 13 residues. The CDR3 DNA reads as TGTGCCAGCAGCAACTCCCCTTACACTGAAGCTTTCTTT. This translates into CASSNSPYTEAFF.

The gene calls are TRBV28 and TRBJ2-2; D remains unclear. The ends were cut back, 6 bases at V and 7 bases at J, with 24 bases in the middle. CDR3 size: 17 residues. CDR1 and CDR2 from the germline V gene are MDHEN and SYDVKM. The CDR3: CASRTTHSFTLDGELFF. The CDR3 DNA reads TGTGCCAGCAGAACTACCCATTCCTTTACCCTTGACGGGGAGCTGTTTTTT.

The V gene is TRBV13, the J gene TRBJ1-2; D gene uncertain. Trimming pared 1 base from V and 0 bases from J, leaving 6 bases between. Germline CDR1 is PRHDT and CDR2 is FYEKMQ (reference sequence). The CDR3 spans 14 residues. The CDR3 reads CASSLASSNYGYTF. The DNA of the CDR3 is TGTGCCAGCAGCTTAGCCTCTTCTAACTATGGCTACACCTTC.

Only one count was recorded for this clone. This sample includes further DNA sequences coding for the same CDR3. The chain joins TRBV19 to TRBJ2-1; 11 nucleotides agree with TRBD2. The J segment lost 3 bases and the V segment lost 3 bases, leaving 1 base of the junction unmatched. The CDR3 is made up of 15 amino acids. CDR1 is LNHDA and CDR2 is SQIVND in the germline V gene (reference sequence). The CDR3 nucleotides read TGTGCCAGTAGTATGGGGACTAGCGGCTACAATGAGCAGTTCTTC. This gives the protein CASSMGTSGYNEQFF. The variable domain in full, completed from reference TRBV19 and TRBJ2-1, reads DGGITQSPKYLFRKEGQNVTLSCEQNLNHDAMYWYRQDPGQGLRLIYYSQIVNDFQKGDIAEGYSVSREKKESFPLTVTSAQKNPTAFYLCASSMGTSGYNEQFFGPGTRLTVL.

This chain links TRBV6-5 with TRBJ1-6, with D possibly being TRBD1 (5 bases). Germline CDR1 and CDR2: MNHEY and SVGAGI. The germline V and J ends were trimmed by 0 bases and 10 bases, with 10 bases remaining between them. The CDR3 runs to 14 residues. CDR3 region: CASSYSGVESPLHF. The CDR3 DNA reads as TGTGCCAGCAGTTACTCGGGGGTGGAATCACCCCTCCACTTT.

Concerning this clone itself: A junction boundary mismatches the germline segment, possibly from a read error. The chain is built from TRBV4-1 and TRBJ1-3; D may be TRBD1 (5 bases). Germline values: CDR1 MGHRA, CDR2 YSYEKL. The CDR3 spans 16 residues. The CDR3 DNA follows: TGCGCCAGCACCCAAACACCCAGGGACTCTGGAAACACCATATATTTT. It encodes CASTQTPRDSGNTIYF.

This rearrangement joins TRBV29-1 to TRBJ2-5; 9 bases agree with TRBD2. The germline V gene has CDR1 SQVTM and CDR2 ANQGSEA. CDR3 length: 13 amino acids. The J segment lost 4 bases and the V segment lost 8 bases, leaving 8 bases of the junction unmatched. The CDR3 protein is CSTLAGARETQYF. The CDR3 DNA reads as TGCAGCACCTTAGCGGGAGCAAGAGAGACCCAGTACTTC. The complete variable domain, with remaining parts taken from reference TRBV29-1 and TRBJ2-5, reads SAVISQKPSRDICQRGTSLTIQCQVDSQVTMMFWYRQQPGQSLTLIATANQGSEATYESGFVIDKFPISRPNLTFSTLTVSNMSPEDSSIYLCSTLAGARETQYFGPGTRLLVL.